Each of the 3 T cell receptor beta chains below was sequenced from the same sample in a study of T cell responses to AZD1222 COVID-19 vaccine. This table comes from immunoSEQ multiplex PCR, and its TCRdb copy is limited to in-frame clones, with some not included. The table lists approximately 150,000 clones, 80% to 90% of them singletons. The sample consisted of peripheral blood, taken on day 0 of AZD1222 vaccination. The origin of the receptors is an adult in good health.

The rearrangement uses TRBV4-3 and TRBJ2-1, with 10 bases identical to TRBD2. Looked up from germline, CDR1 is LGHNA and CDR2 is YSLEER. The CDR3 loop spans 17 amino acids. Germline trimming cut 1 base from V and 4 bases from J; bases unmatched to any gene: 7. The CDR3 bases are TGCGCCAGCAGCCAAGGGCCCAAAGCGGGAGGGTACAATGAGCAGTTCTTC. Amino acid sequence: CASSQGPKAGGYNEQFF.

This rearrangement joins TRBV6-2 or TRBV6-3 to TRBJ2-7; D perhaps matches TRBD1 (6 bases). The CDR3 spans 14 residues. Trimming pared 2 bases from V and 2 bases from J, leaving 10 bases between. Germline CDR1 MNHEY, CDR2 SVGEGT. CDR3 in DNA: TGTGCCAGCAGTTACCATGGACAGACCTACGAGCAGTACTTC. Translation: CASSYHGQTYEQYF.

The genes are TRBV5-3 and TRBJ1-6, with D possibly being TRBD1 (5 bases). TRBV5-3 is flagged as an ORF with uncertain function. This CDR3 has 16 residues. Trimming removed 1 base from V and 4 bases from J, with 12 bases in between. DNA of the CDR3: TGTGCCAGAAGCTTGACGTTTCAGGGATATAATTCACCCCTCCACTTT. Protein product: CARSLTFQGYNSPLHF.